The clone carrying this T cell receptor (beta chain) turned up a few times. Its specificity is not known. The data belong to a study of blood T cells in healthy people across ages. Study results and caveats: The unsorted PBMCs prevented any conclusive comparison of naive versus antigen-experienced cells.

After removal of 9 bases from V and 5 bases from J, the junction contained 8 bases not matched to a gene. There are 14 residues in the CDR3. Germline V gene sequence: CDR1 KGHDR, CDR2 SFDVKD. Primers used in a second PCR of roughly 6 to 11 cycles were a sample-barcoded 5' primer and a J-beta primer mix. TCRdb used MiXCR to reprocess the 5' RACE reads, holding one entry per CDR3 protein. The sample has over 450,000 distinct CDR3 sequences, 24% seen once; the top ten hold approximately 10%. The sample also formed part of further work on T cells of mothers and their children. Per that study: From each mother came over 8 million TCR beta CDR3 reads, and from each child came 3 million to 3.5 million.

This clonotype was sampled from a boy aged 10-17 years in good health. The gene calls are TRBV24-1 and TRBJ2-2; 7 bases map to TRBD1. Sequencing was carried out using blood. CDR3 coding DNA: TGTGCCACCCCGGGACAGCCAGGGACCGGGGAGCTGTTTTTT. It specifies CATPGQPGTGELFF.